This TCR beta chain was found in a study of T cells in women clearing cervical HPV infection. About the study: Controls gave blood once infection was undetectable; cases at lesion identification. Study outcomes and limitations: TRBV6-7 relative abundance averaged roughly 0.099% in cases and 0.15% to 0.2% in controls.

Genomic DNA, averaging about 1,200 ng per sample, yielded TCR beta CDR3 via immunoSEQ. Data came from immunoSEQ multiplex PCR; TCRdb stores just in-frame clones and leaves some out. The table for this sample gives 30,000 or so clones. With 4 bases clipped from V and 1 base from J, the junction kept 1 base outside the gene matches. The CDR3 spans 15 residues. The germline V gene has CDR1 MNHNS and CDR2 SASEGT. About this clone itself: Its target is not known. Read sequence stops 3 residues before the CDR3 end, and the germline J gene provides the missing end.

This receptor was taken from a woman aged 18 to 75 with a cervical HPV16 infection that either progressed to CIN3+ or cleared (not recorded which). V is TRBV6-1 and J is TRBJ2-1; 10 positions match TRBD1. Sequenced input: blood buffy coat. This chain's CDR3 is CASSGQGASYNEQFF. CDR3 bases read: TGTGCCAGCAGTGGACAGGGGGCATCCTACAATGAG.